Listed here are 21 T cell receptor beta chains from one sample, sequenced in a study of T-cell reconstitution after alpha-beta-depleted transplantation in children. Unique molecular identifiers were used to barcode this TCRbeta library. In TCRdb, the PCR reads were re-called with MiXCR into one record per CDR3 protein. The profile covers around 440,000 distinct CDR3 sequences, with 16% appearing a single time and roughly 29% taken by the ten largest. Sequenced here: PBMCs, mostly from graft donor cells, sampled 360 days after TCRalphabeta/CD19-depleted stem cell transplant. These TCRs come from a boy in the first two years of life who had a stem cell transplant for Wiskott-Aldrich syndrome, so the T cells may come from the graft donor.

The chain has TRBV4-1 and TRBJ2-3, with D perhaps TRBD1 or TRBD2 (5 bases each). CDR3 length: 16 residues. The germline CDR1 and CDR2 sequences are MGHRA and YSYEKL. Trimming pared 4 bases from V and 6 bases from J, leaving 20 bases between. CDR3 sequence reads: CASSPLWGPTRDTQYF. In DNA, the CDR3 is TGCGCCAGCAGCCCCCTGTGGGGCCCAACTAGGGATACGCAGTATTTT.

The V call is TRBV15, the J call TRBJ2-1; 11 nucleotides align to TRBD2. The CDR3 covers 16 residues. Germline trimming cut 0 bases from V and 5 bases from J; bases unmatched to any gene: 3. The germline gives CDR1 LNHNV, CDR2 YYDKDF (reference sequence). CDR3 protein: CATSRDLAGGHNEQFF. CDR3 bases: TGTGCCACCAGCAGAGATCTAGCGGGGGGCCACAATGAGCAGTTCTTC.

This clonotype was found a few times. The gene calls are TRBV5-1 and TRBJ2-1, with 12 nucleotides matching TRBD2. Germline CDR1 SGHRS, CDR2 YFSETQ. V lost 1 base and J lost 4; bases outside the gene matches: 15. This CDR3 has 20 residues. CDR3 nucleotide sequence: TGCGCCAGCAGCTTGAAAGCTAGCGGGGGGGCACAGTTCCAATACAATGAGCAGTTCTTC. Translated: CASSLKASGGAQFQYNEQFF.

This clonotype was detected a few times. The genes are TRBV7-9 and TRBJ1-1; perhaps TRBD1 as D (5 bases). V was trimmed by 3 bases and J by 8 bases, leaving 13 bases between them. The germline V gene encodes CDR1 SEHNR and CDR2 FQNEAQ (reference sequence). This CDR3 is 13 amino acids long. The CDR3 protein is CASSLAGMLEAFF. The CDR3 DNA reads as TGTGCCAGCAGCTTGGCAGGGATGCTGGAAGCTTTCTTT.

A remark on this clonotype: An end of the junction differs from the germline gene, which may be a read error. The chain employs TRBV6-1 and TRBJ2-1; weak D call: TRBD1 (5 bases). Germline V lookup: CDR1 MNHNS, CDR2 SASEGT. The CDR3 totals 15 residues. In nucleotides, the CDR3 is TGTGCCAGCAATGAAGGACATAGCTCCTACAATGAGCAGTTCTTC. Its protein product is CASNEGHSSYNEQFF.

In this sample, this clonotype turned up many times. The CDR3 coding sequence is TGCAGTGCTAGAGATCCAGGCACAGATACGCAGTATTTT. Translation gives CSARDPGTDTQYF. V and J are TRBV20-1 and TRBJ2-3; D gene unclear. Per the germline V gene, CDR1 is DFQATT and CDR2 is SNEGSKA (reference sequence). The CDR3 totals 13 residues. Between the trimmed V and J ends, which lost 0 bases and 1 base, there was a span of 5 bases.

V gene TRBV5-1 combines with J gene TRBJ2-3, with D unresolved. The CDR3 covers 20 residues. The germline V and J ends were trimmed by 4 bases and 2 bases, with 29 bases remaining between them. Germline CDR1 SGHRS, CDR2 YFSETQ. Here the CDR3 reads CASSLFPLPVVGGYTDTQYF. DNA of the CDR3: TGCGCCAGCAGCCTGTTTCCTCTACCGGTTGTTGGTGGTTACACAGATACGCAGTATTTT.

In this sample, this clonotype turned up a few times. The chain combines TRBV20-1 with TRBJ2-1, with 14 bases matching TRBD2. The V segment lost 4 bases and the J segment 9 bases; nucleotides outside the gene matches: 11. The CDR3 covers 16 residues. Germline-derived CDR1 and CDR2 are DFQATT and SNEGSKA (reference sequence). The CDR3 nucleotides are TGCAGTGCTATACGACTAGCGGGGGGGGCTTTTAGTGAGCAGTTCTTC. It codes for CSAIRLAGGAFSEQFF.

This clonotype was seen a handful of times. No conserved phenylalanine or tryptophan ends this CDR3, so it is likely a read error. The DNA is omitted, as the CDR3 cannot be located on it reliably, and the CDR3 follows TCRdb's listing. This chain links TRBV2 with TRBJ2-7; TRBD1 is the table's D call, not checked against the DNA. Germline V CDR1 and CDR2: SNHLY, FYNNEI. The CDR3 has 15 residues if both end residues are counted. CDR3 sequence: CASSEAISLPGQGNL.

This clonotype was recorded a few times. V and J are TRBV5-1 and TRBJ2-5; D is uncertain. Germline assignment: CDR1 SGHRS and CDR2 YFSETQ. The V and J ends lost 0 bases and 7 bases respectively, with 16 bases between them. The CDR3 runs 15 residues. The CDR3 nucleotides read TGCGCCAGCAGCTTGGTGGCCAGGACGCAGGCGACCCAGTACTTC. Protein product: CASSLVARTQATQYF.

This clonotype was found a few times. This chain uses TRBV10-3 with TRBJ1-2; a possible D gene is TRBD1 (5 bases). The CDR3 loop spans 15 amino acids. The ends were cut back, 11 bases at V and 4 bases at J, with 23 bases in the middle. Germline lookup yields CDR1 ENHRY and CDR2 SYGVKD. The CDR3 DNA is TGTGCCGCCGGCCGGGAGGCAATCGGGGGCTATGGCTACACCTTC. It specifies CAAGREAIGGYGYTF.

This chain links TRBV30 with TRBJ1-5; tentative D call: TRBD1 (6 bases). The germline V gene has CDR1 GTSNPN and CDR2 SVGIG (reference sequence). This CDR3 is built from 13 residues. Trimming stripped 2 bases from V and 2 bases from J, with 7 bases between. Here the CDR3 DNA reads TGTGCCTGGAGTAAGGGGGGCAATCAGCCCCAGCATTTT. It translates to CAWSKGGNQPQHF.

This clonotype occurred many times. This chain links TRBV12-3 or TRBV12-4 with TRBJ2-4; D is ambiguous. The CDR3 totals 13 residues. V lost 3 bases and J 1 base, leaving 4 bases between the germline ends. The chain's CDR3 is CASSFGAKNIQYF. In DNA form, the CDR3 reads TGTGCCAGCAGTTTTGGGGCCAAAAACATTCAGTACTTC.

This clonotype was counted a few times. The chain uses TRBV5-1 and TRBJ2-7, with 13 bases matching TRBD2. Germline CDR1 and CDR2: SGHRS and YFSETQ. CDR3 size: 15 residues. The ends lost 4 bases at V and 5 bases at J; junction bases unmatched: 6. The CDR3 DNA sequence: TGCGCCAGCAGCCAAGGACTAGCGGGGGTCCACGAGCAGTACTTC. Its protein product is CASSQGLAGVHEQYF.

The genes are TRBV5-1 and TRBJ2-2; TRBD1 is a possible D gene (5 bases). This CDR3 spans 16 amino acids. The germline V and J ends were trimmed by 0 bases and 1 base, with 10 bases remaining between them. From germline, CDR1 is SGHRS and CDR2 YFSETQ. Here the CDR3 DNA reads TGCGCCAGCAGCTTGGCCTTTGGACAGAACACCGGGGAGCTGTTTTTT. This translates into CASSLAFGQNTGELFF.

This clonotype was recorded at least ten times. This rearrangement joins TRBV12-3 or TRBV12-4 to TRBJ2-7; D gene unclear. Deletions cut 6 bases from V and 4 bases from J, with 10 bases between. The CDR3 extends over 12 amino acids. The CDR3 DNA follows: TGTGCCAGCAGCCCGCTAGGATACGAGCAGTACTTC. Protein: CASSPLGYEQYF.

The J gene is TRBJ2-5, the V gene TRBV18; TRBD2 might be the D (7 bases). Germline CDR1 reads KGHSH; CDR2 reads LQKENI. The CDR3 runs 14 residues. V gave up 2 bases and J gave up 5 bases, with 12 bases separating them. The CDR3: CASSPMGGLETQYF. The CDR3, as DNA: TGTGCCAGCTCACCAATGGGGGGGCTGGAGACCCAGTACTTC.

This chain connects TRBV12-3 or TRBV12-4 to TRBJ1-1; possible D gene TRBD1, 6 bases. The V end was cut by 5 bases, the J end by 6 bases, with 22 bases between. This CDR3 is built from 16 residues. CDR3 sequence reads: CASSLTRGRSTSEAFF. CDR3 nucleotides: TGTGCCAGCAGTCTTACTCGGGGGCGTTCGACGTCTGAAGCTTTCTTT.

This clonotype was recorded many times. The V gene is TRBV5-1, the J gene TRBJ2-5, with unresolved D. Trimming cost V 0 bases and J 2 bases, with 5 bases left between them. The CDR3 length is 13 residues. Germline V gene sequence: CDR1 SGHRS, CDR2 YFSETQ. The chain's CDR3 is CASSLAFQETQYF. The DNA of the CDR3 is TGCGCCAGCAGCTTGGCCTTTCAAGAGACCCAGTACTTC. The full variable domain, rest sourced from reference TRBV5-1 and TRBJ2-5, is KAGVTQTPRYLIKTRGQQVTLSCSPISGHRSVSWYQQTPGQGLQFLFEYFSETQRNKGNFPGRFSGRQFSNSRSEMNVSTLELGDSALYLCASSLAFQETQYFGPGTRLLVL.

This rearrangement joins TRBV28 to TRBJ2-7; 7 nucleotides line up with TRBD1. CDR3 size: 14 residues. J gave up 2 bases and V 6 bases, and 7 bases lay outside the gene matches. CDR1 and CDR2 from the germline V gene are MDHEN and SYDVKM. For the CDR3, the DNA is TGTGCCAGCAGCTTAGGACAGGAAACCTACGAGCAGTACTTC. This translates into CASSLGQETYEQYF.

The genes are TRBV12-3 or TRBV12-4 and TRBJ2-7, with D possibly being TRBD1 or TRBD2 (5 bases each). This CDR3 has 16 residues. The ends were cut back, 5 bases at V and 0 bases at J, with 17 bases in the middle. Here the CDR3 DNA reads TGTGCCAGCAGTCATATCCGGGACCTCCGCTCCTACGAGCAGTACTTC. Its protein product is CASSHIRDLRSYEQYF.